Detailed here is one TCR beta chain. The antigen is not known. This sample is drawn from a study of shared clonotypes between healthy human individuals. Turning to the study itself: Aged between 18 and 49, the donors were a couple of women and a few men. Study outcomes and limitations: For sorted subsets, rarefaction showed incomplete sequencing despite large depth.

This CDR3 has 14 amino acids. With V trimmed by 5 bases and J by 6 bases, 2 bases remained unmatched. The germline CDR1 and CDR2 sequences are SGHTA and FQGNSA. At deep level, the assay was performed. The assay was immunoSEQ multiplex PCR, and TCRdb's table has in-frame clones only and misses some. The data hold around 1.4 million clones, with approximately 98.5% observed a single time. The TCR comes from a man between 25 and 39 years old in good health. Input material: naive CD4+ T cells sorted from blood. Noted subset: CD45RA+ positively selected. The chain carries TRBV7-2 and TRBJ2-1; 12 positions agree with TRBD1. The CDR3 nucleotides are TGTGCCAGCAGCAGGGACAGGGGGCGCAATGAGCAGTTCTTC. Protein sequence: CASSRDRGRNEQFF.